The 27 T cell receptor beta chains given below trace back to one sample, sequenced in a study of cytomegalovirus exposure and HLA in healthy donors. The table came from immunoSEQ multiplex PCR; TCRdb's copy has only in-frame clones and leaves some out. The table has roughly 200,000 clones, approximately 89% seen once. Sequencing was done on a sample of PBMCs. All receptors derive from a man aged 25-40 years in good health and CMV-seropositive.

The chain couples TRBV7-2 to TRBJ1-1, with a possible D match to TRBD1 (5 bases). CDR1 is SGHTA, CDR2 FQGNSA, per germline. The ends were cut back, 1 base at V and 6 bases at J, with 12 bases in the middle. The CDR3 has 14 residues. CDR3 amino acids: CASSLVGGEPEAFF. CDR3 nucleotide sequence: TGTGCCAGCAGCTTAGTGGGGGGAGAGCCTGAAGCTTTCTTT.

Regarding this clone: The junction does not match germline at one end; this may be a read error. CDR3 in amino acids: CASSAESGLDGSF. In DNA, the CDR3 is TGTGCCAGCAGCGCAGAGTCGGGGCTGGACGGCTCCTTC. This sequence joins TRBV9 and TRBJ1-2, with a tentative D call TRBD1 (5 bases). The CDR3 length is 13 residues. Germline loops: CDR1 SGDLS, CDR2 YYNGEE.

This chain uses TRBV9 with TRBJ2-7; either TRBD1 or TRBD2 may fit D (6 bases each). Germline CDR1 reads SGDLS; CDR2 reads YYNGEE. Trimming pared 0 bases from V and 3 bases from J, leaving 10 bases between. This CDR3 contains 14 residues. In nucleotides, the CDR3 is TGTGCCAGCAGCGTAGAACAGGGAGGCTACGAGCAGTACTTC. Protein sequence: CASSVEQGGYEQYF.

V is TRBV19 and J is TRBJ1-5; D is unclear. Between the trimmed V and J ends, which lost 8 bases and 0 bases, there was a span of 14 bases. CDR3 length: 15 amino acids. Germline CDR1 reads LNHDA; CDR2 reads SQIVND (reference sequence). Here the CDR3 reads CASSGWVDSNQPQHF. The CDR3 nucleotides are TGTGCCAGTTCCGGGTGGGTGGATAGCAATCAGCCCCAGCATTTT. The entire variable domain, with the rest obtained from reference TRBV19 and TRBJ1-5, is as follows: DGGITQSPKYLFRKEGQNVTLSCEQNLNHDAMYWYRQDPGQGLRLIYYSQIVNDFQKGDIAEGYSVSREKKESFPLTVTSAQKNPTAFYLCASSGWVDSNQPQHFGDGTRLSIL.

The rearrangement joins TRBV18 to TRBJ2-1; weak D call: TRBD1 (6 bases). Germline V gives CDR1 KGHSH, CDR2 LQKENI. V gave up 1 base and J gave up 14 bases, with 15 bases separating them. This CDR3 spans 13 amino acids. CDR3 residues: CASSPQGVRDKFF. CDR3 coding DNA: TGTGCCAGCTCACCACAGGGGGTACGGGATAAGTTCTTC.

The chain links TRBV5-1 to TRBJ1-1, with TRBD1 matching over 8 bases. Unmatched junction bases numbered 9, after V lost 4 bases and J lost 10 bases. This CDR3 spans 13 amino acids. Germline loops: CDR1 SGHRS, CDR2 YFSETQ. CDR3 sequence: CASSPGQGSVAFF. CDR3 DNA sequence: TGCGCCAGCAGCCCTGGACAGGGCTCTGTAGCTTTCTTT.

This clone has just a few counts. V and J are TRBV9 and TRBJ2-1, with D possibly being TRBD1 or TRBD2 (5 bases each). Germline V CDR1 and CDR2: SGDLS, YYNGEE. Trimming cost V 3 bases and J 6 bases, with 13 bases left between them. The CDR3 is 14 residues long. CDR3 DNA sequence: TGTGCCAGCAGCGGTTCTGGGGGTCGCAATGAGCAGTTCTTC. Amino acid sequence: CASSGSGGRNEQFF.

The CDR3 is CASTLQARVAPEAFF. In nucleotides, the CDR3 is TGTGCCAGCACCCTTCAGGCCAGGGTCGCTCCTGAAGCTTTCTTT. The chain links TRBV2 to TRBJ1-1; D possibly corresponds to TRBD1 (5 bases). The CDR3 extends over 15 amino acids. V gave up 7 bases and J gave up 6 bases, with 21 bases separating them. Looked up from germline, CDR1 is SNHLY and CDR2 is FYNNEI.

This chain uses TRBV11-3 with TRBJ1-1; D is uncertain. The CDR3 has 12 residues. CDR1 and CDR2 (germline): SGHNT, YENEEA. V lost 2 bases and J 4 bases, leaving 5 bases between the germline ends. The CDR3, as DNA: TGTGCCAGCAGCTTAAGGTCCACTGAAGCTTTCTTT. It specifies CASSLRSTEAFF.

J is TRBJ2-1 and V is TRBV27, with 10 bases matching TRBD1. Germline V CDR1 and CDR2: MNHEY, SMNVEV (reference sequence). V dropped 7 bases and J dropped 1; count of bases not matched to a gene: 16. The length of the CDR3 is 19 residues. CDR3 in amino acids: CASISTGTGVRGSYNEQFF. CDR3 bases: TGTGCCAGCATAAGCACCGGGACAGGGGTTCGCGGGTCCTACAATGAGCAGTTCTTC.

The chain carries TRBV2 and TRBJ2-3; 7 bases align to TRBD2. After removal of 1 base from V and 2 bases from J, the junction contained 6 bases not matched to a gene. Germline V CDR1 and CDR2: SNHLY, FYNNEI. The CDR3 contains 16 residues. CDR3 region: CASSEGSGGVTDTQYF. In DNA, the CDR3 is TGTGCCAGCAGTGAAGGTTCGGGAGGCGTCACAGATACGCAGTATTTT.

V and J are TRBV5-1 and TRBJ2-7; perhaps TRBD1 as D (6 bases). This CDR3 comprises 15 residues. V gave up 4 bases and J gave up 6 bases, with 20 bases separating them. Germline V gene lookup returns CDR1 SGHRS and CDR2 YFSETQ. The CDR3 DNA is TGCGCCAGCAGCCCCGTCATGGGGGCGCCAGGCGAGCAGTACTTC. As protein: CASSPVMGAPGEQYF.

The rearrangement links TRBV6-1 to TRBJ1-6; weak D call: TRBD1 (6 bases). Per germline, CDR1 MNHNS and CDR2 SASEGT. The CDR3 is 16 residues long. With 1 base removed from V and 7 bases from J, the gap between germline ends came to 14 bases. In DNA form, the CDR3 reads TGTGCCAGCAGTGAAGGGCAGGGGTCTTTCAATTCACCCCTCCACTTT. Protein product: CASSEGQGSFNSPLHF.

The rearrangement links TRBV18 to TRBJ2-1, with TRBD2 matching over 8 bases. Trimming at V came to 3 bases and at J to 5 bases, leaving 12 bases not matched to a gene. Germline CDR1 and CDR2: KGHSH and LQKENI. CDR3 length equals 17 residues. The CDR3 loop reads CASSPPLFRGGNNEQFF. In nucleotides, the CDR3 is TGTGCCAGCTCACCCCCTTTATTCCGGGGGGGGAACAATGAGCAGTTCTTC.

The genes are TRBV7-3 and TRBJ2-1; D might be TRBD2 (5 bases). The ends were cut back, 5 bases at V and 6 bases at J, with 17 bases in the middle. The length of the CDR3 is 15 residues. Germline-derived CDR1 and CDR2 are SGHTA and FQGTGA. CDR3 in amino acids: CASSERGRGLNEQFF. CDR3 sequence (DNA): TGTGCCAGCAGCGAACGGGGTCGCGGACTCAATGAGCAGTTCTTC.

The genes are TRBV25-1 and TRBJ1-1; D gene unclear. CDR1 and CDR2 (germline): MGHDK, SYGVNS. V was pared by 5 bases and J by 4 bases, with 8 bases between. CDR3 length: 12 residues. CDR3 nucleotide sequence: TGTGCCAGCAGTCTCGGGCGCACTGAAGCTTTCTTT. It yields the protein CASSLGRTEAFF.

V and J are TRBV7-9 and TRBJ2-3; 15 bases are shared with TRBD2. The CDR3 totals 15 residues. Trimming took 4 bases from V and 6 from J; bases not matched to a gene: 2. Germline V CDR1 and CDR2: SEHNR, FQNEAQ (reference sequence). In DNA form, the CDR3 reads TGTGCCAGCAGCTGGACTAGCGGGGGGGGTGATACGCAGTATTTT. This codes for CASSWTSGGGDTQYF.

The chain carries TRBV11-3 and TRBJ1-1; no clear D. Germline CDR1 and CDR2: SGHNT and YENEEA. The CDR3 sequence is 15 residues long. V was clipped by 4 bases and J by 4 bases, with 16 bases between them. The CDR3 DNA is TGTGCCAGCAGCTCGGACGGTCGGTTGGCCACTGAAGCTTTCTTT. This translates into CASSSDGRLATEAFF. The full variable domain, completed using reference TRBV11-3 and TRBJ1-1, is EAGVVQSPRYKIIEKKQPVAFWCNPISGHNTLYWYLQNLGQGPELLIRYENEEAVDDSQLPKDRFSAERLKGVDSTLKIQPAELGDSAVYLCASSSDGRLATEAFFGQGTRLTVV.

This sequence joins TRBV7-6 and TRBJ2-7; D is uncertain. The CDR3 is 12 residues long. In germline, CDR1 is SGHVS, CDR2 FNYEAQ. V was clipped by 5 bases and J by 5 bases, with 10 bases between them. The DNA of the CDR3 is TGTGCCAGCAGCGCCGCGACCAACGAGCAGTACTTC. As protein: CASSAATNEQYF.

V usage is TRBV29-1 and J usage is TRBJ2-3; 7 bases agree with TRBD1. CDR3 size: 13 residues. In germline, CDR1 is SQVTM, CDR2 ANQGSEA. V was clipped by 4 bases and J by 2 bases; unmatched bases: 3. The CDR3 DNA reads as TGCAGCGTTGGACAGGGAATCACAGATACGCAGTATTTT. Amino acid sequence: CSVGQGITDTQYF.

The chain combines TRBV10-3 with TRBJ2-1; tentatively, D is TRBD2 (6 bases). CDR1 is ENHRY, CDR2 SYGVKD, per germline. This CDR3 spans 13 amino acids. The germline V and J ends were trimmed by 8 bases and 9 bases, with 17 bases remaining between them. The CDR3 DNA follows: TGTGCCATCGGGACGGGGGAGGAGAGTGAGCAGTTCTTC. Amino acids: CAIGTGEESEQFF.

The CDR3 coding sequence is TGCGCCAGCAGCTTGGATATCCAAGAGACCCAGTACTTC. Protein sequence: CASSLDIQETQYF. The chain is built from TRBV5-1 and TRBJ2-5; D call uncertain. This CDR3 is built from 13 residues. Trimming removed 0 bases from V and 1 base from J, with 4 bases in between. The germline gives CDR1 SGHRS, CDR2 YFSETQ.

The J gene is TRBJ2-2, the V gene TRBV9; no clear D gene. The CDR3 runs 16 residues. Germline V gene data show CDR1 as SGDLS and CDR2 as YYNGEE. The V and J ends lost 0 bases and 7 bases respectively, with 16 bases between them. CDR3 nucleotide sequence: TGTGCCAGCAGCGTAGATCTGCAGGCTTTGGGCGGGGAGCTGTTTTTT. It translates to CASSVDLQALGGELFF.

V is TRBV5-1 and J is TRBJ2-3, with TRBD2 identical over 7 bases. The CDR3 loop spans 14 amino acids. J lost 4 bases, V lost 4 bases, and 6 bases had no gene match. Germline V gene sequence: CDR1 SGHRS, CDR2 YFSETQ. The CDR3 here is CASSPLAFSDTQYF. CDR3 nucleotides: TGCGCCAGCAGCCCACTAGCGTTCTCAGATACGCAGTATTTT.

This clone has just a few counts. The chain has TRBV11-2 and TRBJ2-7; D unclear. Germline-derived CDR1 and CDR2 are SGHAT and FQNNGV. Deletions cut 3 bases from V and 0 bases from J, with 6 bases between. CDR3 size: 13 residues. Written as DNA, the CDR3 is TGTGCCAGCAGCTTCTCGAGCTCCTACGAGCAGTACTTC. Its protein is CASSFSSSYEQYF.

The chain links TRBV11-2 to TRBJ2-1; TRBD1 matches 7 bases. Germline V gene data show CDR1 as SGHAT and CDR2 as FQNNGV. The CDR3 spans 14 residues. Trimming removed 4 bases from V and 6 bases from J; junction bases left unmatched: 6. For the CDR3, the DNA is TGTGCCAGCAGCTCCGACAGGGAATCCAATGAGCAGTTCTTC. Translated, it gives CASSSDRESNEQFF.

The rearrangement joins TRBV27 to TRBJ2-3, with TRBD1 as a possible D gene (5 bases). The CDR3 has 12 residues. Trimming shortened V by 5 bases and J by 5 bases, and 8 bases separated the two germline ends. Germline CDR1 and CDR2: MNHEY and SMNVEV (reference sequence). The CDR3 nucleotides read TGTGCCAGCAGTCCGCAGGGAGATACGCAGTATTTT. It encodes CASSPQGDTQYF.